A selection of T cell receptor beta chains follows, all from one sample in a study of T cells in Graves' hyperthyroidism and ophthalmopathy. MiXCR, run by TCRdb on the multiplex PCR reads, gives a single entry per CDR3 protein. The data hold nearly 600,000 distinct CDR3 sequences, with approximately 15% observed a single time. Material for sequencing was blood. These receptors were collected from a woman between 18 and 30 years old with Graves' ophthalmopathy. CDR3s include the opening cysteine and the closing phenylalanine or tryptophan. Fields, in order: clone size, V gene, D gene, J gene, CDR3 protein, CDR3 DNA. The D gene is left open where the match is weak. Where a row states a size, it is once, few, many or the class of an expanded clone; other rows omit it.

size: many
V: TRBV27
D: .
J: TRBJ2-7
CDR3: CASSSSGDPNEQYF
DNA: TGTGCCAGCAGCTCGTCGGGGGACCCGAACGAGCAGTACTTC

size: few
V: TRBV5-8
D: TRBD1
J: TRBJ1-5
CDR3: CASSLNDRGYNQPQHF
DNA: TGTGCCAGCAGCTTAAACGACAGGGGATACAATCAGCCCCAGCATTTT

size: many
V: TRBV5-1
D: .
J: TRBJ2-1
CDR3: CASSLLSDEQFF
DNA: TGCGCCAGCAGCTTGTTGTCAGATGAGCAGTTCTTC

size: .
V: TRBV7-8
D: TRBD2
J: TRBJ2-1
CDR3: CASSPGGGFYNEQFF
DNA: TGTGCCAGCAGCCCGGGCGGGGGGTTCTACAATGAGCAGTTCTTC

size: .
V: TRBV9
D: .
J: TRBJ2-7
CDR3: CASSVATDEQYF
DNA: TGTGCCAGCAGCGTAGCTACCGACGAGCAGTACTTC

size: many
V: TRBV30
D: .
J: TRBJ2-1
CDR3: CAWSRASSGNNEQFF
DNA: TGTGCCTGGAGTAGAGCTAGCAGTGGGAACAATGAGCAGTTCTTC

size: many
V: TRBV7-7
D: TRBD2
J: TRBJ2-3
CDR3: CASSKSPPSSGETDTQYF
DNA: TGTGCTAGCAGCAAGTCCCCCCCCTCTAGCGGGGAGACAGATACGCAGTATTTT

size: many
V: TRBV24-1
D: .
J: TRBJ2-7
CDR3: CATRGDSYEQYF
DNA: TGTGCCACCAGGGGAGACTCCTACGAGCAGTACTTC

size: .
V: TRBV6-2/TRBV6-3
D: .
J: TRBJ1-1
CDR3: CASSLDPQRTEAFF
DNA: TGTGCCAGCAGTTTGGACCCCCAGAGGACTGAAGCTTTCTTT

size: many
V: TRBV6-2/TRBV6-3
D: .
J: TRBJ2-7
CDR3: CASSYLSGTNEQYF
DNA: TGTGCCAGCAGTTACCTTTCAGGGACGAACGAGCAGTACTTC

size: many
V: TRBV6-1
D: .
J: TRBJ1-2
CDR3: CASSDGPGYGYTF
DNA: TGTGCCAGCAGTGATGGGCCAGGCTATGGCTACACCTTC

size: few
V: TRBV4-1
D: TRBD2
J: TRBJ2-2
CDR3: CASSQRLNGGTGELFF
DNA: TGCGCCAGCAGCCAAAGACTTAACGGGGGGACCGGGGAGCTGTTTTTT

size: many
V: TRBV3-1
D: .
J: TRBJ1-4
CDR3: CASSHKDAPSYEKLFF
DNA: TGTGCCAGCAGCCATAAGGACGCCCCGTCCTATGAAAAACTGTTTTTT

size: many
V: TRBV7-2
D: .
J: TRBJ2-7
CDR3: CASSSPGEGDPFEQYF
DNA: TGTGCCAGCAGCTCCCCCGGCGAGGGGGATCCGTTCGAGCAGTACTTC

size: .
V: TRBV18
D: .
J: TRBJ2-2
CDR3: CASSTAGQLNTGELFF
DNA: TGTGCCAGCTCTACAGCGGGACAACTGAACACCGGGGAGCTGTTTTTT

size: many
V: TRBV30
D: .
J: TRBJ2-7
CDR3: CAWNPGSGSYEQYF
DNA: TGTGCCTGGAACCCAGGTAGCGGATCCTACGAGCAGTACTTC

size: many
V: TRBV6-2/TRBV6-3
D: .
J: TRBJ1-4
CDR3: CASSSPGLADEKLFF
DNA: TGTGCCAGCAGTTCTCCAGGGTTGGCGGATGAAAAACTGTTTTTT

size: many
V: TRBV24-1
D: TRBD2
J: TRBJ2-5
CDR3: CATSDSGRVKTQYF
DNA: TGTGCCACCAGTGATAGCGGGAGGGTGAAGACCCAGTACTTC

size: many
V: TRBV27
D: TRBD2
J: TRBJ2-7
CDR3: CASSFVRTSGRLHYEQYF
DNA: TGTGCCAGCAGTTTCGTCCGGACTAGCGGGAGGCTCCACTACGAGCAGTACTTC

size: few
V: TRBV27
D: .
J: TRBJ2-7
CDR3: CASSLSNTGTYEQYF
DNA: TGTGCCAGCAGTTTATCCAATACAGGGACTTACGAGCAGTACTTC

size: many
V: TRBV12-3/TRBV12-4
D: .
J: TRBJ1-6
CDR3: CASSLWVNNSPLHF
DNA: TGTGCCAGCAGTTTATGGGTGAACAATTCACCCCTCCACTTT

size: many
V: TRBV12-3/TRBV12-4
D: TRBD1
J: TRBJ2-3
CDR3: CASSLAGTGRVTDTQYF
DNA: TGTGCCAGCAGTTTAGCGGGGACAGGGCGAGTCACAGATACGCAGTATTTT

size: few
V: TRBV3-1
D: TRBD1
J: TRBJ1-2
CDR3: CASSRGPRSGGRGYTF
DNA: TGTGCCAGCAGCCGAGGGCCTCGTTCAGGGGGGCGGGGCTACACCTTC

size: .
V: TRBV5-1
D: .
J: TRBJ2-1
CDR3: CASSGGRFGDEQFF
DNA: TGCGCCAGCAGCGGGGGGCGGTTCGGGGATGAGCAGTTCTTC

size: few
V: TRBV24-1
D: .
J: TRBJ2-1
CDR3: CATSDLRQERINEQFF
DNA: TGTGCCACCAGTGATTTGCGACAGGAAAGGATCAATGAGCAGTTCTTC

size: many
V: TRBV5-4
D: .
J: TRBJ2-7
CDR3: CASSVGGGYEQYF
DNA: TGTGCCAGCAGCGTGGGAGGGGGATACGAGCAGTACTTC

size: few
V: TRBV28
D: TRBD2
J: TRBJ2-7
CDR3: CASIKTSGYEQYF
DNA: TGTGCCAGTATTAAAACTAGCGGCTACGAGCAGTACTTC

size: many
V: TRBV6-1
D: TRBD2
J: TRBJ2-7
CDR3: CASSRTSGGSSYEQYF
DNA: TGTGCCAGCAGTCGAACTAGCGGGGGGAGCTCCTACGAGCAGTACTTC

size: many
V: TRBV11-1
D: .
J: TRBJ1-2
CDR3: CASSPSGRDTNYGYTF
DNA: TGTGCCAGCAGCCCATCCGGGAGGGATACTAACTATGGCTACACCTTC

size: .
V: TRBV6-2/TRBV6-3
D: .
J: TRBJ2-1
CDR3: CASSYSNLYNEQFF
DNA: TGTGCCAGCAGTTACTCGAATCTTTACAATGAGCAGTTCTTC

size: many
V: TRBV7-6
D: .
J: TRBJ1-1
CDR3: CASSLPYRTVKKAFF
DNA: TGTGCCAGCAGCTTACCCTACAGGACAGTAAAAAAAGCTTTCTTT

size: few
V: TRBV19
D: TRBD1
J: TRBJ2-1
CDR3: CASSPTGQLRSEQFF
DNA: TGTGCCAGTAGCCCCACGGGACAGCTACGTTCTGAGCAGTTCTTC

size: once
V: TRBV6-2/TRBV6-3
D: .
J: TRBJ2-3
CDR3: CASTYFGSNPDTQYF
DNA: TGTGCCAGCACTTACTTCGGGAGTAACCCAGATACGCAGTATTTT

size: many
V: TRBV20-1
D: TRBD1
J: TRBJ2-1
CDR3: CSALPGQGLYNEQFF
DNA: TGCAGTGCATTACCGGGACAGGGGCTATACAATGAGCAGTTCTTC

size: many
V: TRBV3-1
D: .
J: TRBJ1-2
CDR3: CASSQDSQARGGGYTF
DNA: TGTGCCAGCAGCCAAGATAGCCAGGCCAGGGGAGGTGGCTACACCTTC

size: few
V: TRBV20-1
D: .
J: TRBJ2-1
CDR3: CSARPFSINEQFF
DNA: TGCAGTGCTAGACCTTTTAGTATAAATGAGCAGTTCTTC

size: many
V: TRBV11-2
D: .
J: TRBJ2-1
CDR3: CASSLLWGMGEQFF
DNA: TGTGCCAGCAGCTTACTTTGGGGAATGGGTGAGCAGTTCTTC

size: many
V: TRBV28
D: .
J: TRBJ1-2
CDR3: CASSPKKVHGYTF
DNA: TGTGCCAGCAGTCCCAAGAAGGTCCATGGCTACACCTTC

size: many
V: TRBV2
D: .
J: TRBJ2-5
CDR3: CASSERWTGLQETQYF
DNA: TGTGCCAGCAGTGAAAGATGGACGGGCCTCCAAGAGACCCAGTACTTC

size: many
V: TRBV12-3/TRBV12-4
D: .
J: TRBJ2-7
CDR3: CASSLGLAASYEQYF
DNA: TGTGCCAGCAGTTTAGGGCTAGCCGCCTCCTACGAGCAGTACTTC

size: few
V: TRBV6-6
D: .
J: TRBJ1-3
CDR3: CASSYSIKSNTIYF
DNA: TGTGCCAGCAGTTACTCGATCAAGAGTAACACCATATATTTT

size: many
V: TRBV18
D: .
J: TRBJ2-7
CDR3: CASSAEPYEQYF
DNA: TGTGCCAGCTCAGCGGAGCCCTACGAGCAGTACTTC

size: many
V: TRBV20-1
D: .
J: TRBJ2-2
CDR3: CSARGRANTGELFF
DNA: TGCAGTGCTAGGGGGAGAGCGAACACCGGGGAGCTGTTTTTT

size: many
V: TRBV6-6
D: .
J: TRBJ2-7
CDR3: CASSYSTGPYEQYF
DNA: TGTGCCAGCAGTTACTCGACAGGACCTTACGAGCAGTACTTC

size: many
V: TRBV7-2
D: TRBD2
J: TRBJ2-7
CDR3: CASSLATSGGVYEQYF
DNA: TGTGCCAGCAGCTTAGCGACTAGCGGGGGGGTCTACGAGCAGTACTTC

size: many
V: TRBV7-2
D: .
J: TRBJ1-1
CDR3: CASSLQEDTEAFF
DNA: TGTGCCAGCAGCTTACAAGAGGACACTGAAGCTTTCTTT

size: few
V: TRBV29-1
D: .
J: TRBJ2-2
CDR3: CSVTRDTGELFF
DNA: TGCAGCGTTACGAGAGACACCGGGGAGCTGTTTTTT

size: few
V: TRBV2
D: TRBD2
J: TRBJ2-3
CDR3: CASRGLAGGSDTQYF
DNA: TGTGCCAGCAGGGGACTAGCGGGAGGATCAGATACGCAGTATTTT

size: .
V: TRBV6-2/TRBV6-3
D: .
J: TRBJ1-1
CDR3: CASSYRGAGTEASF
DNA: TGTGCCAGCAGTTACCGGGGGGCCGGCACTGAAGCTTCCTTT

size: once
V: TRBV20-1
D: TRBD1
J: TRBJ1-5
CDR3: CSASRPTGGRNQPQHF
DNA: TGCAGTGCTAGCCGCCCTACAGGGGGCAGGAATCAGCCCCAGCATTTT